The 5 T cell receptor beta chains reported below all come from one sample, sequenced in a study of blood T cells in healthy people across ages. It was with a sample-barcoded 5' primer and a J-beta primer mix that a second PCR of about 6 to 11 cycles was run. MiXCR was run by TCRdb on the 5' RACE reads, yielding one entry per CDR3 protein. This table has about 650,000 distinct CDR3 sequences, 32% appearing once. The sequenced sample was blood. Receptors originate from a woman older than 75 in good health.

Ten or more counts support this clonotype. This sequence joins TRBV5-6 and TRBJ2-5, with D unresolved. Germline V gene lookup returns CDR1 SGHDT and CDR2 YYEEEE. The germline V and J ends were trimmed by 0 bases and 5 bases, with 8 bases remaining between them. The CDR3 covers 13 residues. The CDR3 DNA reads TGTGCCAGCAGCTTGGTAGGGATGGAGACCCAGTACTTC. This gives the protein CASSLVGMETQYF.

The chain is built from TRBV30 and TRBJ2-1; D remains ambiguous. This CDR3 comprises 13 residues. Germline CDR1 reads GTSNPN; CDR2 reads SVGIG (reference sequence). V dropped 7 bases and J dropped 5 bases, with 15 bases sitting between them. CDR3 bases: TGTGCCTACCGGAACAGTTTACACAATGAGCAGTTCTTC. Its translation is CAYRNSLHNEQFF.

In its sample, this clonotype was seen a few times. A much more abundant neighbour one base away suggests this may be a read error. The chain carries TRBV9 and TRBJ2-5; D may match TRBD1 or TRBD2 (6 bases each). The CDR3 sequence is 14 residues long. Looked up from germline, CDR1 is SGDLS and CDR2 is YYNGEE. The V gene lost 0 bases and the J gene lost 11 bases, with 17 bases spanning the gap. CDR3 sequence reads: CASSVEGGLYEQYF. CDR3 sequence (DNA): TGTGCCAGCAGCGTAGAGGGGGGCCTGTATGAGCAGTACTTC.

This clonotype is a singleton in its sample. The chain uses TRBV20-1 and TRBJ2-4; 7 nucleotides agree with TRBD1. The J call is uncertain, as TRBJ2-5 better fits the DNA end. Germline lookup yields CDR1 DFQATT and CDR2 SNEGSKA (reference sequence). This CDR3 spans 14 amino acids. The CDR3 coding sequence is TGCAGTGCTAGAAACCGGGACAGCCAAGAGACCCAGTACTTC. Translated, it gives CSARNRDSQETQYF.

This chain uses TRBV7-9 with TRBJ2-4, with 8 positions matching TRBD1. Trimming removed 3 bases from V and 1 base from J; junction bases left unmatched: 8. The germline gives CDR1 SEHNR, CDR2 FQNEAQ (reference sequence). The CDR3 loop spans 17 amino acids. Here the CDR3 DNA reads TGTGCCAGCAGCTTGCTCGACAGGGGCTGGGCCAAAAACATTCAGTACTTC. Translated, it gives CASSLLDRGWAKNIQYF.